Sequencing of this T cell receptor (beta chain) was carried out in a study of human T cells and chemical hapten exposure. In the study overall: Scalp application of diphenylcyclopropenone was performed weekly in patients across the entire roughly 24-week study. The study patch tested 0.01% DPC on the upper back and read results at 6 days.

There are a few counts of this clonotype. Time point indicated: patch test 1, 2 weeks after DPC sensitization. The treatment was: therapeutic diphenylcyclopropenone sensitization with weekly scalp DPC. The study drew its donors from alopecia patients who were 18 to 70 years old and suitable for DPC. TCRdb re-called the RACE reads with MiXCR, one entry per CDR3 protein. This table has 80,000 to 100,000 distinct CDR3 sequences, 9.5% to 15% appearing once. The starting material was whole blood, obtained in connection with sensitization to the hapten diphenylcyclopropenone (DPC). This clonotype was sampled from a woman aged 40 to 50 with alopecia areata. Some clones in this sample may be carry-over from other donors' samples.

The CDR3 sequence is CASSHRGSSGVNTQYF. The CDR3 coding sequence is TGTGCCAGCAGCCACAGGGGTAGCTCAGGTGTGAATACGCAGTATTTT. The chain joins TRBV7-9 to TRBJ2-3; 7 positions agree with TRBD1. This CDR3 contains 16 residues. After removal of 5 bases from V and 7 bases from J, the junction contained 15 bases not matched to a gene. CDR1 SEHNR and CDR2 FQNEAQ come from the germline V gene (reference sequence).